This T cell receptor (beta chain) is from a study of blood T cells in healthy people across ages. Findings and limits, study-wide: Diversity was estimated from one million T cells, and these estimates were considered underestimates. Unknown donor CMV status possibly confounded expanded clonotype changes.

This CDR3 has 13 amino acids. Germline V gene data show CDR1 as MGHDK and CDR2 as SYGVNS. V was pared by 11 bases and J by 4 bases, with 6 bases of the junction left unmatched. A note on this clonotype: Its antigen is not identified.

With a J-beta primer mix and a sample-barcoded 5' primer, a second PCR ran 7 to 11 cycles. TCRdb independently ran MiXCR on the 5' RACE reads; one entry per CDR3 protein. The sample consists of about 1.4 million distinct CDR3 sequences, roughly 64% of them appearing once. The sequenced sample consisted of blood. This chain uses TRBV25-1 with TRBJ2-1; the match to TRBD2 covers 9 bases. This receptor was identified in a man between 18 and 35 years old in good health. CDR3 sequence reads: CACGTSRYNEQFF. CDR3 coding DNA: TGTGCCTGCGGGACTAGCCGGTACAATGAGCAGTTCTTC. Full variable domain (remainder filled in from reference TRBV25-1 and TRBJ2-1): EADIYQTPRYLVIGTGKKITLECSQTMGHDKMYWYQQDPGMELHLIHYSYGVNSTEKGDLSSESTVSRIRTEHFPLTLESARPSHTSQYLCACGTSRYNEQFFGPGTRLTVL.